This is a list of T cell receptor beta chains from one sample in a study of T cell repertoires in cytomegalovirus infection. TCRdb reanalysed the reads using MiXCR and keeps one entry per CDR3 protein. The sample comprises 200,000 to 300,000 distinct CDR3 sequences, 9.1% of which are singletons, and over 13% rests with the top ten. The sample was PBMCs. Receptors were obtained from a human donor in good health (CMV status not recorded). Some clones in this sample may be carry-over from other donors' samples. The CDR3 runs from the conserved cysteine through the conserved F or W. The order of the fields is J gene, V gene, clone size, D gene, CDR3 protein, CDR3 DNA. D genes are given only for firm matches. Some rows have no size entry. The others give once, few or many, or a class for an expanded clone.

TRBJ2-7	TRBV7-2	many	NA	CASSLEPQTSYEQYF	TGTGCCAGCAGCTTAGAACCCCAAACGTCCTACGAGCAGTACTTC
TRBJ1-1	TRBV7-9	few	NA	CASSFDGVRAEAFF	TGTGCCAGCAGCTTTGACGGGGTGCGAGCTGAAGCTTTCTTT
TRBJ2-3	TRBV7-8	NA	TRBD2	CASSPGGGASSDTQYF	TGTGCCAGCAGCCCGGGGGGGGGGGCCTCCTCTGATACGCAGTATTTT
TRBJ2-3	TRBV7-4	many	NA	CASSSPVTDTQYF	TGTGCCAGCAGCTCCCCCGTGACAGATACGCAGTATTTT
TRBJ2-6	TRBV20-1	NA	NA	CSAREDGVSSGANVLTF	TGCAGTGCTAGAGAGGACGGTGTTTCCTCTGGGGCCAACGTCCTGACTTTC
TRBJ1-1	TRBV19	many	NA	CASSIQGGDTEAFF	TGTGCCAGTAGTATACAGGGTGGGGACACTGAAGCTTTCTTT
TRBJ1-2	TRBV28	many	NA	CASSLGFSFNYGYTF	TGTGCCAGCAGTTTGGGCTTTTCCTTTAACTATGGCTACACCTTC
TRBJ2-3	TRBV28	few	TRBD2	CASSSPSGGFGTDTQYF	TGTGCCAGCAGCTCTCCTAGCGGGGGGTTCGGCACAGATACGCAGTATTTT
TRBJ2-7	TRBV5-1	many	NA	CASSGGSLKGDEQYF	TGCGCCAGCAGCGGGGGGAGCCTGAAGGGGGACGAGCAGTACTTC
TRBJ2-7	TRBV7-2	many	NA	CASSLVGQETYEQYF	TGTGCCAGCAGCTTAGTCGGTCAGGAAACCTACGAGCAGTACTTC
TRBJ2-3	TRBV12-3/TRBV12-4	NA	NA	CASSPNPTNTDTQYF	TGTGCCAGCAGTCCTAATCCGACTAACACAGATACGCAGTATTTT
TRBJ1-5	TRBV19	few	NA	CASRDSGGNNQPQHF	TGTGCCAGTAGAGATTCGGGGGGTAACAATCAGCCCCAGCATTTT
TRBJ2-5	TRBV5-5	many	NA	CASSPAPQETQYF	TGTGCCAGCAGCCCGGCCCCACAAGAGACCCAGTACTTC
TRBJ2-7	TRBV29-1	few	NA	CSVNNGGSYEQYF	TGCAGCGTTAACAACGGGGGCTCCTACGAGCAGTACTTC
TRBJ2-2	TRBV7-9	many	NA	CASIHSGAGERTGELFF	TGTGCCAGCATTCACTCGGGCGCAGGGGAGCGCACCGGGGAGCTGTTTTTT
TRBJ2-3	TRBV12-3/TRBV12-4	many	NA	CASSIAGGPTDTQYF	TGTGCCAGCTCTATTGCCGGGGGGCCCACAGATACGCAGTATTTT
TRBJ1-1	TRBV7-9	many	NA	CASSLPGGANTEAFF	TGTGCCAGCAGCCTTCCGGGGGGCGCGAACACTGAAGCTTTCTTT
TRBJ2-2	TRBV7-2	many	TRBD1	CASSLVLLRGSGELFF	TGTGCCAGCAGCTTAGTACTTCTCAGGGGGTCCGGGGAGCTGTTTTTT
TRBJ2-1	TRBV10-3	many	TRBD2	CAIGKRGSSYNEQFF	TGTGCCATCGGTAAGCGGGGTAGCTCCTACAATGAGCAGTTCTTC
TRBJ2-7	TRBV27	NA	NA	CASSLSTPQGRFTYEQYF	TGTGCCAGCAGTTTATCGACTCCACAGGGCCGTTTCACCTACGAGCAGTACTTC
TRBJ2-5	TRBV7-9	many	NA	CASSFGAPPETQYF	TGTGCCAGCAGCTTCGGCGCTCCTCCAGAGACCCAGTACTTC